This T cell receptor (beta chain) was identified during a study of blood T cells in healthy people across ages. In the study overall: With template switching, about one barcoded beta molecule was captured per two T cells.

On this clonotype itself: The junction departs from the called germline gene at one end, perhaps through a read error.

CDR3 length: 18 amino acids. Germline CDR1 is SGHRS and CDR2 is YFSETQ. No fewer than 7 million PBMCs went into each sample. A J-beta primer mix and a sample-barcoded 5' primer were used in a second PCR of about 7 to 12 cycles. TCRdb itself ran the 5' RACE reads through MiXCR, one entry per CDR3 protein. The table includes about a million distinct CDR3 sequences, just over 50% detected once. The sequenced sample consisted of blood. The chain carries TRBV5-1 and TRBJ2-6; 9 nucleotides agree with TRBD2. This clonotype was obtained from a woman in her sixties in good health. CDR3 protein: CASSSLESGRTGANVPTF. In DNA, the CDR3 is TGCGCCAGCAGCTCCCTTGAGAGCGGGAGGACTGGGGCCAACGTCCCGACTTTC.